This T cell receptor beta chain was retrieved from a study of low-dose radiotherapy and immunotherapy resistance in tumors. Turning to the study itself: The schedule for Cohort 2 used 1 Gy per fraction every two weeks, which added up to 13 Gy over 26 weeks. Every six weeks patients received intravenous ipilimumab 1 mg/kg, and every two weeks they received intravenous nivolumab 240 mg.

Time point given: after trial treatment. As to treatment: LDRT plus nivolumab, ipilimumab, low-dose cyclophosphamide and aspirin (RACIN trial). The therapy administered to donors comprised nivolumab, ipilimumab, aspirin, low-dose cyclophosphamide and low-dose radiotherapy. Patients with advanced, tumor-infiltrating lymphocyte-negative solid tumors were eligible. In its sample, this clonotype was seen many times. Both TCRalpha and TCRbeta chains were reverse transcribed with V-gene-specific primers. A roughly 20-cycle PCR with a constant-region primer and V-primer adapter amplified TCRs. TCRdb recomputed calls from the reads with MiXCR, one row per CDR3 protein. The sample has under 95,000 distinct CDR3 sequences; under 20% are singletons. Per the germline V gene, CDR1 is SGHRS and CDR2 is YFSETQ. With V trimmed by 1 base and J by 3 bases, 4 bases remained unmatched. The CDR3 contains 15 residues.

Sequences were derived from PBMCs, sampled after low-dose radiotherapy plus immunotherapy. This clonotype was obtained from a male donor with prostate cancer. V gene TRBV5-1 combines with J gene TRBJ2-5; 9 bases are a match to TRBD2. The CDR3 reads CASSLTSGSEETQYF. CDR3 DNA sequence: TGCGCCAGCAGCTTGACTAGCGGGTCGGAAGAGACCCAGTACTTC.